This TCR beta chain was documented in a study of blood T cell repertoires in COVID-19. Study details: Samples representing acute and convalescent COVID-19 were sourced from the United States, Italy and Spain. The analysed material was cDNA or gDNA that came from T cells, B-cell-depleted T cells, or PBMCs.

This CDR3 comprises 14 residues. Trimming left V 5 bases short and J 3 bases short, with 10 bases between. Germline CDR1 and CDR2: SGHTA and FQGTGA. Authors' analysis steps: Estimated nucleated cell counts came from reference gene primer amplification. Profiled with immunoSEQ multiplex PCR; TCRdb holds only in-frame clones, not every one. From that table come the V and J calls and clone size; the DNA was used to work out D and trimming. In the table there are under 85,000 clones, roughly 81% of which are singletons. The TCR was taken from a man aged 80 or over with acute or convalescent COVID-19. The chain carries TRBV7-3 and TRBJ2-2; tentative D call: TRBD2 (5 bases). The specimen sequenced was peripheral blood. CDR3 nucleotide sequence: TGTGCCAGCAGCCCCACTAGTGACACCGGGGAGCTGTTTTTT. As protein: CASSPTSDTGELFF. Combining the CDR3 with reference TRBV7-3 and TRBJ2-2 gives the whole variable domain GAGVSQTPSNKVTEKGKYVELRCDPISGHTALYWYRQSLGQGPEFLIYFQGTGAADDSGLPNDRFFAVRPEGSVSTLKIQRTERGDSAVYLCASSPTSDTGELFFGEGSRLTVL.